This TCR beta chain came from a study of identical twins. V lost 6 bases, J lost 4 bases, and 18 bases stayed unmatched. CDR1 is DFQATT and CDR2 is SNEGSKA in the germline V gene (reference sequence). The CDR3 is 18 amino acids. Template switching added a universal primer site; cDNA carried unique molecular identifiers. TCRdb ran MiXCR on the 5' RACE reads and lists one entry per CDR3 protein. The sample holds about 520,000 distinct CDR3 sequences; around 20% are singletons and the top ten take around 0.9%. A further study also used this sample, focusing on T cells expressing NK-cell markers. As that report states: Repertoire data for TCR beta were derived from sorted T cells (CD3+CD56+NKG2C+, CD3+CD56+NKG2C- and CD3+CD56-NKG2C+).

Input material: CD4+ T cells sorted from blood. The chain carries TRBV20-1 and TRBJ2-1, with 10 bases that match TRBD2. This clonotype was obtained from a woman aged 18-29 years in good health. Here the CDR3 DNA reads TGCAGTGCCACCGGGACTAGCGTGGCTAAGTTAAGATACAATGAGCAGTTCTTC. This codes for CSATGTSVAKLRYNEQFF.